This T cell receptor (beta chain) emerged from a study of CD8 T cells in Susac syndrome. A quantity of about 0.5 to 1 ug RNA underwent reverse transcription using random hexamers. The CDR3 of TCR beta was amplified by immunoSEQ multiplex PCR across 54 Vbeta and 13 Jbeta. One entry per CDR3 protein results from TCRdb running MiXCR on the immunoSEQ multiplex PCR reads. The sample yields around 140,000 distinct CDR3 sequences, 75% to 90% seen once. The junction had 8 bases not matched to a gene; V was cut back by 4 bases and J by 8 bases. This CDR3 region has 17 residues. Germline CDR1 reads MNHEY; CDR2 reads SVGEGT. In blood CD8+ and CD4+ T cells, TCR beta underwent sequencing.

The receptor's source is a human donor with multiple sclerosis. This rearrangement joins TRBV6-2 or TRBV6-3 to TRBJ2-1; 16 bases fit TRBD2. Sequenced input: CD8+ T cells from PBMCs. In nucleotides, the CDR3 is TGTGCCAGCAGTTCCGGGACTAGCGGGAGGGCCCGAGATGAGCAGTTCTTC. This translates into CASSSGTSGRARDEQFF.